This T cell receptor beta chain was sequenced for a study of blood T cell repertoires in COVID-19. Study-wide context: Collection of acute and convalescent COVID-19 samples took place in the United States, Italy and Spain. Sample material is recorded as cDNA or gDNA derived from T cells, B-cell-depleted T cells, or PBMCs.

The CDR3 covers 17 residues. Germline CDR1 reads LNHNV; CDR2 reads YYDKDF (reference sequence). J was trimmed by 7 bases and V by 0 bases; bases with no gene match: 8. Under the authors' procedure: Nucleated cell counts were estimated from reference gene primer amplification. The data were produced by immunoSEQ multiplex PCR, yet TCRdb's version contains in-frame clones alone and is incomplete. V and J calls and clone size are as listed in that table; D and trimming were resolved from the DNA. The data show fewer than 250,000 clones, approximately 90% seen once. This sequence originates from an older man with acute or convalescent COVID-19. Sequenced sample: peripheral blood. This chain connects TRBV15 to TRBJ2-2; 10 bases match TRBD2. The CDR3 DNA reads TGTGCCACCAGCAGAGATAGGCTAGCGGGAGCCAACGGGGAGCTGTTTTTT. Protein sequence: CATSRDRLAGANGELFF.